This entry lists 13 T cell receptor beta chains sequenced from one sample in a study of Ad26.COV2.S vaccination and SARS-CoV-2 variants. The table came from immunoSEQ multiplex PCR; TCRdb's copy has only in-frame clones and leaves some out. The table records 380,000 or so clones, around 82% of them present only once. Noted treatment: some 20 received Ad26.COV2.S at low or high dose, single or two shots; about 5 received placebo; per-sample allocation not given. Specimens were obtained on day 63 following the first vaccine or placebo injection. The input for sequencing was peripheral blood, taken in a trial of Ad26.COV2.S vaccine versus placebo. These receptor sequences come from a person between 18 and 59 years old who received the Ad26.COV2.S COVID-19 vaccine or a placebo.

In this sample, this clone turned up once. The rearrangement links TRBV30 to TRBJ1-2; 7 nucleotides match TRBD1. This CDR3 contains 12 residues. Germline V gives CDR1 GTSNPN, CDR2 SVGIG (reference sequence). Losses at the gene ends were 0 bases for V and 8 bases for J; bases not matched to a gene: 3. In DNA, the CDR3 is TGTGCCTGGAGTGTACAGGGGTACGGCTACACCTTC. Translating it yields CAWSVQGYGYTF. Combining the CDR3 with reference TRBV30 and TRBJ1-2 gives the whole variable domain SQTIHQWPATLVQPVGSPLSLECTVEGTSNPNLYWYRQAAGRGLQLLFYSVGIGQISSEVPQNLSASRPQDRQFILSSKKLLLSDSGFYLCAWSVQGYGYTFGSGTRLTVV.

This clone was picked up a small number of times. V and J are TRBV21-1 and TRBJ2-1; TRBD2 is taken as the D call from the table, unchecked against the DNA. TRBV21-1 is annotated as a pseudogene. The CDR3 is 18 residues long. The CDR3 here is CASSKVRTSGRVYNEQFF. The CDR3 DNA follows: TGTGCCAGCAGCAAAGTAAGGACTAGCGGGAGGGTCTACAATGAGCAGTTCTTC.

CDR3 amino acids: CASSSDRGSYEQYF. In DNA, the CDR3 is TGTGCCAGCAGCTCCGACAGGGGCTCCTACGAGCAGTACTTC. The rearrangement links TRBV13 to TRBJ2-7; TRBD1 agrees at 8 bases. This CDR3 has 14 residues. With V trimmed by 4 bases and J by 0 bases, 2 bases remained unmatched. Germline-derived CDR1 and CDR2 are PRHDT and FYEKMQ (reference sequence).

The chain combines TRBV29-1 with TRBJ1-2; D possibly corresponds to TRBD1 (6 bases). Germline-derived CDR1 and CDR2 are SQVTM and ANQGSEA. The CDR3 covers 11 residues. The germline V and J ends were trimmed by 8 bases and 8 bases, with 15 bases remaining between them. Here the CDR3 DNA reads TGCAGCCCTGGGGGGGCCGGAGGCTACACCTTC. It is translated as CSPGGAGGYTF. The whole variable domain, filled in from reference TRBV29-1 and TRBJ1-2, reads SAVISQKPSRDICQRGTSLTIQCQVDSQVTMMFWYRQQPGQSLTLIATANQGSEATYESGFVIDKFPISRPNLTFSTLTVSNMSPEDSSIYLCSPGGAGGYTFGSGTRLTVV.

The rearrangement joins TRBV11-2 to TRBJ2-1; 7 nucleotides agree with TRBD2. This CDR3 has 12 residues. V lost 6 bases, J lost 13 bases, and 9 bases stayed unmatched. The germline CDR1 and CDR2 sequences are SGHAT and FQNNGV. CDR3 sequence reads: CASRTWGGVQFF. DNA for the CDR3: TGTGCCAGCAGAACTTGGGGGGGAGTACAGTTCTTC. The full variable domain, its missing parts supplied by reference TRBV11-2 and TRBJ2-1, is EAGVAQSPRYKIIEKRQSVAFWCNPISGHATLYWYQQILGQGPKLLIQFQNNGVVDDSQLPKDRFSAERLKGVDSTLKIQPAKLEDSAVYLCASRTWGGVQFFGPGTRLTVL.

The V and J genes are TRBV4-1 and TRBJ2-1; 11 bases align to TRBD2. The germline CDR1 and CDR2 sequences are MGHRA and YSYEKL. There are 17 residues in the CDR3. V trimming: 1 base; J trimming: 3 bases; junction bases outside the gene matches: 5. CDR3 loop: CASSQAGLAGLYNEQFF. The CDR3 region has the DNA TGCGCCAGCAGCCAAGCCGGACTAGCGGGCCTCTACAATGAGCAGTTCTTC.

A remark on this clone: Different DNA sequences within this sample yield the same CDR3. The chain joins TRBV19 to TRBJ1-2; possibly TRBD1 for D (5 bases). CDR1 is LNHDA, CDR2 SQIVND, per germline (reference sequence). Trimming shortened V by 2 bases and J by 3 bases, and 7 bases separated the two germline ends. The CDR3 is 13 amino acids. Here the CDR3 DNA reads TGTGCCAGTAGTATACGGGGGGACTATGGCTACACCTTC. Protein sequence: CASSIRGDYGYTF.

V is TRBV3-1 (or the pseudogene TRBV3-2) and J is TRBJ2-5; a weak D match, TRBD2 (6 bases). The CDR3 is 14 amino acids. Trimming cost V 2 bases and J 4 bases, with 11 bases left between them. Germline V gives CDR1 LGHDT, CDR2 YNNKEL (reference sequence). The CDR3 coding sequence is TGTGCCAGCAGCCAACGGAGGAGGGGAGAGACCCAGTACTTC. The encoded protein is CASSQRRRGETQYF.

The chain combines TRBV6-2 or TRBV6-3 with TRBJ2-1; D is undetermined. This CDR3 has 16 residues. Trimming shortened V by 2 bases and J by 0 bases, and 11 bases separated the two germline ends. Looked up from germline, CDR1 is MNHEY and CDR2 is SVGEGT. The CDR3 nucleotides are TGTGCCAGCAGTTACCTGGCCCGGAGCTCCTACAATGAGCAGTTCTTC. It translates to CASSYLARSSYNEQFF.

The CDR3 sequence is CASSHFVDRAYNYGYTF. CDR3 DNA sequence: TGTGCCAGTAGTCATTTCGTAGACAGGGCTTATAACTATGGCTACACCTTC. This chain uses TRBV19 with TRBJ1-2; 7 bases are a match to TRBD1. Trimming at V came to 5 bases and at J to 1 base, leaving 13 bases not matched to a gene. CDR3 length: 17 amino acids. Germline assignment: CDR1 LNHDA and CDR2 SQIVND (reference sequence). The variable domain in full, with the rest retrieved from reference TRBV19 and TRBJ1-2, is DGGITQSPKYLFRKEGQNVTLSCEQNLNHDAMYWYRQDPGQGLRLIYYSQIVNDFQKGDIAEGYSVSREKKESFPLTVTSAQKNPTAFYLCASSHFVDRAYNYGYTFGSGTRLTVV.

CDR3 amino acids: CASSYWGGEETQYF. CDR3 bases: TGTGCCAGCAGTTACTGGGGGGGTGAGGAGACCCAGTACTTC. This rearrangement joins TRBV6-6 to TRBJ2-5, with TRBD2 matching 7 bases. From germline, CDR1 is MNHNY and CDR2 SVGAGI (reference sequence). V dropped 1 base and J dropped 5; count of bases not matched to a gene: 4. This CDR3 has 14 residues.

CDR3 nucleotides: TGTGCCAGCAGTGAATATTCGTACGGACGCTCTGGAAACACCATATATTTT. Its protein product is CASSEYSYGRSGNTIYF. The chain joins TRBV25-1 to TRBJ1-3; D uncertain. This CDR3 region has 17 residues. The V gene's germline CDR1 is MGHDK and CDR2 SYGVNS. V was cut by 0 bases and J by 0 bases, with 12 bases left in between.

V gene TRBV11-3 combines with J gene TRBJ2-7; maybe TRBD2 (5 bases). Trimming removed 5 bases at V and 5 bases at J, with 13 bases between. Germline-derived CDR1 and CDR2 are SGHNT and YENEEA. This CDR3 is 13 amino acids long. The CDR3 DNA sequence: TGTGCCAGCAGCCCCCCGGGATTCAACGAGCAGTACTTC. Encoded protein: CASSPPGFNEQYF. Looking up the rest from reference TRBV11-3 and TRBJ2-7 gives the full variable domain: EAGVVQSPRYKIIEKKQPVAFWCNPISGHNTLYWYLQNLGQGPELLIRYENEEAVDDSQLPKDRFSAERLKGVDSTLKIQPAELGDSAVYLCASSPPGFNEQYFGPGTRLTVT.